The T cell receptor beta chain described here comes from a study of blood T cells in healthy people across ages. Next came a second PCR, run for about 7 to 12 cycles, which used a sample-barcoded 5' primer along with a J-beta primer mix. One entry per CDR3 protein, called by TCRdb with MiXCR from the 5' RACE reads. This table holds about 720,000 distinct CDR3 sequences, approximately 22% found once. In regard to this clonotype: Its antigen remains unidentified.

The germline CDR1 and CDR2 sequences are DFQATT and SNEGSKA (reference sequence). The J segment lost 10 bases and the V segment lost 6 bases, leaving 17 bases of the junction unmatched. The CDR3 extends over 15 amino acids. General observations from the study: Correlation between TCR beta diversity and naive T cell percentage was strong.

The sample was blood. The rearrangement links TRBV20-1 to TRBJ1-1, with TRBD1 identical over 10 bases. The receptor was isolated from a man aged 65 to 79 in good health. This CDR3 is CSAQPGTGADLTAFF. The CDR3 coding sequence is TGCAGTGCGCAACCCGGGACAGGGGCAGATCTGACAGCTTTCTTT.